Each of the 20 T cell receptor beta chains below was sequenced from the same sample in a study of OX40 agonist ivuxolimab in advanced cancers. TCRdb's copy holds only in-frame clones and misses some; the assay was immunoSEQ multiplex PCR. The top ten hold 3.7% of the sample, which has 67,000 or so clones, around four fifths seen once. Sequenced material: CD4+ or CD8+ T cells sorted from blood, taken in a trial of the OX40 agonist ivuxolimab. The receptors shown here come from an adult with an advanced solid tumor such as melanoma, head and neck, liver or kidney cancer.

This rearrangement joins TRBV14 to TRBJ2-5; D is unresolved. The J call may be mistaken, given a closer DNA end match to TRBJ2-7. Germline CDR1 is SGHDN and CDR2 is FVKESK. The CDR3 is 15 residues long. The CDR3 protein is CASSQDGAQSYEQYF. CDR3 coding DNA: TGTGCCAGCAGCCAAGACGGCGCTCAATCCTACGAGCAGTACTTC.

This chain connects TRBV21-1 to TRBJ1-1; the D call of TRBD1 is as the table states it, not checked on the DNA. TRBV21-1 is tagged as a pseudogene. The length of the CDR3 is 16 residues. The CDR3 is CASSKVGGQIRTEAFF. The CDR3 DNA is TGTGCCAGCAGCAAAGTGGGGGGACAGATCCGCACTGAAGCTTTCTTT.

V usage is TRBV7-8 and J usage is TRBJ2-6; D perhaps matches TRBD2 (6 bases). CDR1 and CDR2 (germline): SGHVS, FQNEAQ. The CDR3 covers 15 residues. V was clipped by 3 bases and J by 4 bases, with 10 bases between them. CDR3 bases: TGTGCCAGCAGCTTTGAGGGGAGGGGGGCCAACGTCCTGACTTTC. It translates to CASSFEGRGANVLTF.

V gene TRBV27 combines with J gene TRBJ2-1, with 12 bases aligning to TRBD2. This CDR3 has 16 amino acids. Germline V gene sequence: CDR1 MNHEY, CDR2 SMNVEV (reference sequence). The V gene end was trimmed by 5 bases and the J gene end by 10 bases; junction bases not matched to a gene: 12. This chain's CDR3 is CASSRILAGGPWEQFF. The CDR3, as DNA: TGTGCCAGCAGTCGCATCCTAGCGGGAGGGCCATGGGAGCAGTTCTTC.

This chain uses TRBV18 with TRBJ1-1; 7 bases map to TRBD1. Germline loops: CDR1 KGHSH, CDR2 LQKENI. Unmatched junction bases numbered 14, after V lost 3 bases and J lost 4 bases. This CDR3 has 17 amino acids. DNA of the CDR3: TGTGCCAGCTCACCTAAGGACAGGTCAGCTACCCTCACTGAAGCTTTCTTT. It specifies CASSPKDRSATLTEAFF.

The rearrangement links TRBV5-1 to TRBJ2-5; 8 bases map to TRBD1. Germline V gene lookup returns CDR1 SGHRS and CDR2 YFSETQ. Losses at the gene ends were 4 bases for V and 2 bases for J; bases not matched to a gene: 4. The CDR3 is made up of 14 amino acids. For the CDR3, the DNA is TGCGCCAGCAGCGGCAGGGGGCTACAAGAGACCCAGTACTTC. It codes for CASSGRGLQETQYF.

The chain combines TRBV7-8 with TRBJ2-3; TRBD2 agrees at 10 bases. The V and J ends lost 5 bases and 3 bases, in that order; junction bases with no gene match: 8. Germline lookup yields CDR1 SGHVS and CDR2 FQNEAQ. This CDR3 region has 16 residues. The CDR3 region has the DNA TGTGCCAGCAGCCGTTCTAGCGGGAGACGGACAGATACGCAGTATTTT. Encoded protein: CASSRSSGRRTDTQYF.

The V call is TRBV7-9, the J call TRBJ2-1, with D unresolved. With 4 bases removed from V and 1 base from J, the gap between germline ends came to 8 bases. Germline values: CDR1 SEHNR, CDR2 FQNEAQ (reference sequence). The CDR3 is 14 residues long. The CDR3 reads CASSSHGSYNEQFF. DNA for the CDR3: TGTGCCAGCAGCTCCCACGGGTCCTACAATGAGCAGTTCTTC.

The genes are TRBV27 and TRBJ2-7; 7 nucleotides agree with TRBD2. This CDR3 spans 13 amino acids. Germline CDR1 reads MNHEY; CDR2 reads SMNVEV (reference sequence). Trimming at V came to 8 bases and at J to 2 bases, leaving 6 bases not matched to a gene. The CDR3 coding sequence is TGTGCCAGCGCGCGGGGGAAGGCCTACGAGCAGTACTTC. As protein: CASARGKAYEQYF.

The rearrangement uses TRBV28 and TRBJ1-1; D might be TRBD1 (6 bases). Germline lookup yields CDR1 MDHEN and CDR2 SYDVKM. Trimming cost V 3 bases and J 12 bases, with 20 bases left between them. This CDR3 has 14 residues. CDR3 in DNA: TGTGCCAGCAGTTTCTCGGACAAGGGGACAAGTACTTTCTTT. This sequence encodes CASSFSDKGTSTFF.

The CDR3 DNA follows: TGTGCCAGTAGTATAGGGACTAGCGGTGTGGGTGAGCAGTTCTTC. Residues: CASSIGTSGVGEQFF. This chain links TRBV19 with TRBJ2-1; 10 nucleotides align to TRBD2. Losses at the gene ends were 1 base for V and 9 bases for J; bases not matched to a gene: 6. CDR1 is LNHDA, CDR2 SQIVND, per germline (reference sequence). The CDR3 sequence is 15 residues long.

This chain joins TRBV6-5 and TRBJ1-1; perhaps TRBD1 as D (5 bases). This CDR3 spans 13 amino acids. The V gene lost 5 bases and the J gene lost 0 bases, with 7 bases spanning the gap. The germline V gene encodes CDR1 MNHEY and CDR2 SVGAGI. DNA of the CDR3: TGTGCCAGCAGTCGGGGCGTGAACACTGAAGCTTTCTTT. It codes for CASSRGVNTEAFF.

The gene calls are TRBV30 and TRBJ2-7, with D maybe TRBD1 (6 bases). CDR1 is GTSNPN and CDR2 is SVGIG in the germline V gene (reference sequence). Trimming pared 8 bases from V and 3 bases from J, leaving 17 bases between. There are 13 residues in the CDR3. The CDR3: CARQDSINYEQYF. The CDR3 DNA sequence: TGTGCCAGACAGGACAGCATTAACTACGAGCAGTACTTC.

The gene calls are TRBV11-3 and TRBJ2-3; D is uncertain. The length of the CDR3 is 16 residues. Deletions cut 1 base from V and 1 base from J, with 12 bases between. Germline-derived CDR1 and CDR2 are SGHNT and YENEEA. The CDR3: CASSLGSRSGTDTQYF. The DNA for the CDR3 is TGTGCCAGCAGCTTAGGATCTCGCTCAGGCACAGATACGCAGTATTTT.

The V call is TRBV11-2, the J call TRBJ2-7, with D hard to call. V gave up 5 bases and J gave up 3 bases, with 11 bases separating them. Germline CDR1 and CDR2: SGHAT and FQNNGV. CDR3 length equals 13 residues. CDR3 sequence reads: CASSQPSDYEQYF. For the CDR3, the DNA is TGTGCCAGCAGCCAGCCTTCGGACTACGAGCAGTACTTC.

J is TRBJ2-3 and V is TRBV9, with D perhaps TRBD1 or TRBD2 (5 bases each). Trimming removed 4 bases from V and 1 base from J, with 13 bases in between. Germline CDR1 reads SGDLS; CDR2 reads YYNGEE. The CDR3 is 15 residues long. CDR3 DNA: TGTGCCAGCAGCCCAGTTCGAGGGGGCACAGATACGCAGTATTTT. Its translation: CASSPVRGGTDTQYF.

The chain couples TRBV28 to TRBJ2-3, with D unclear. Germline assignment: CDR1 MDHEN and CDR2 SYDVKM. V lost 5 bases and J lost 0, with 12 bases in between. This CDR3 has 15 amino acids. The CDR3 is CASSIPISSTDTQYF. The CDR3 DNA follows: TGTGCCAGCAGTATTCCGATCTCTAGCACAGATACGCAGTATTTT.

About this clone itself: Within the sample, other DNA sequences also encode this same CDR3. V usage is TRBV21-1 and J usage is TRBJ2-7; the table's D call TRBD2 went unverified against the DNA. TRBV21-1 is assigned pseudogene status. The CDR3 consists of 15 residues. CDR3 in amino acids: CASSKETSGAYEQYF. CDR3 DNA: TGTGCCAGCAGCAAAGAGACTAGCGGCGCCTACGAGCAGTACTTT.

The V call is TRBV10-3, the J call TRBJ2-5; 7 bases fit TRBD1. CDR1 is ENHRY and CDR2 is SYGVKD in the germline V gene. J was trimmed by 4 bases and V by 4 bases; bases with no gene match: 15. The CDR3 sequence is 17 residues long. CDR3 sequence (DNA): TGTGCCATCAGTGTCCCCTGGGCAGGGGGATTCGGAGAGACCCAGTACTTC. The encoded protein is CAISVPWAGGFGETQYF.

The chain has TRBV11-2 and TRBJ1-2; D remains ambiguous. This CDR3 has 12 residues. Trimming left V 1 base short and J 8 bases short, with 8 bases between. Per germline, CDR1 SGHAT and CDR2 FQNNGV. CDR3 sequence (DNA): TGTGCCAGCAGCTTAGGGGGATTCGGCTACACCTTC. This codes for CASSLGGFGYTF. Filled out from reference TRBV11-2 and TRBJ1-2, the complete variable domain reads EAGVAQSPRYKIIEKRQSVAFWCNPISGHATLYWYQQILGQGPKLLIQFQNNGVVDDSQLPKDRFSAERLKGVDSTLKIQPAKLEDSAVYLCASSLGGFGYTFGSGTRLTVV.